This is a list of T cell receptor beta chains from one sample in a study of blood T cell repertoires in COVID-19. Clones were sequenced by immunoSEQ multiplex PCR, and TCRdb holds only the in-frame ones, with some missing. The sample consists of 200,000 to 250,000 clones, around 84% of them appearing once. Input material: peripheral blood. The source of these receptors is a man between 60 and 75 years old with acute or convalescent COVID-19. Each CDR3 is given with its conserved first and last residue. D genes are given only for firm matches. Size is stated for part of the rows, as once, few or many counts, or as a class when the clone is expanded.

CDR3nt: TGCGCCAGCAGCCTCGGTATAGCCTCGGGGGAAAAACTGTTTTTT
CDR3aa: CASSLGIASGEKLFF
j_gene: TRBJ1-4
abundance: NA
v_gene: TRBV5-1
d_gene: NA

CDR3nt: TGCAGCGTGGCCCCGGGGACAGCCTACGAGCAGTACTTC
CDR3aa: CSVAPGTAYEQYF
j_gene: TRBJ2-7
abundance: NA
v_gene: TRBV29-1
d_gene: TRBD1

CDR3nt: TGTGCCAGCGCCCAACAGGGAGAGGGAGAGACCCAGTACTTC
CDR3aa: CASAQQGEGETQYF
j_gene: TRBJ2-5
abundance: NA
v_gene: TRBV3-1/TRBV3-2
d_gene: NA

CDR3nt: TGTGCCAGCAGTTCAGGACTTTCATCAGATACGCAGTATTTT
CDR3aa: CASSSGLSSDTQYF
j_gene: TRBJ2-3
abundance: NA
v_gene: TRBV27
d_gene: NA

CDR3nt: TGTGCCACCAGCCCGGGACGGGGAGGGGCCCAGTACTTC
CDR3aa: CATSPGRGGAQYF
j_gene: TRBJ2-5
abundance: NA
v_gene: TRBV3-1/TRBV3-2
d_gene: TRBD2

CDR3nt: TGTGCCAGCAGCAGCGGGACGCGAAGCTACGAGCAGTACTTC
CDR3aa: CASSSGTRSYEQYF
j_gene: TRBJ2-7
abundance: NA
v_gene: TRBV2
d_gene: TRBD2

CDR3nt: TGCGCCAGCAGCCAAGACCTCTGGGGGGATGGCTACACCTTC
CDR3aa: CASSQDLWGDGYTF
j_gene: TRBJ1-2
abundance: NA
v_gene: TRBV4-1
d_gene: NA

CDR3nt: TGTGCCAGCAGTGAAGCAAGGGGAGGTGAGCAGTTCTTC
CDR3aa: CASSEARGGEQFF
j_gene: TRBJ2-1
abundance: NA
v_gene: TRBV6-1
d_gene: NA

CDR3nt: TGTGCCAGCAGCTTGAGTCAGGGGGGACCCTATGGCTACACCTTC
CDR3aa: CASSLSQGGPYGYTF
j_gene: TRBJ1-2
abundance: NA
v_gene: TRBV5-5
d_gene: TRBD1

CDR3nt: TGTGCCAGCAGTTACTCGATGACAGGTGAAGCTTTCTTT
CDR3aa: CASSYSMTGEAFF
j_gene: TRBJ1-1
abundance: few
v_gene: TRBV6-2/TRBV6-3
d_gene: NA

CDR3nt: TGTGCCAGTAGTCCGGGACAGGGAACAGGGTCGGCCAAAAACATTCAGTACTTC
CDR3aa: CASSPGQGTGSAKNIQYF
j_gene: TRBJ2-4
abundance: NA
v_gene: TRBV19
d_gene: TRBD1

CDR3nt: TGTGCCAGCAGCTTGCCGGCAGGGGCAAACTATGGCTACACCTTC
CDR3aa: CASSLPAGANYGYTF
j_gene: TRBJ1-2
abundance: NA
v_gene: TRBV5-4
d_gene: NA

CDR3nt: TGTGCCAGTATGACAGGGGTTGTTAGGTATGGCTACACCTTC
CDR3aa: CASMTGVVRYGYTF
j_gene: TRBJ1-2
abundance: NA
v_gene: TRBV28
d_gene: TRBD1

CDR3nt: TGTGCCAGCAGTTATGGACAGGGGGCAGGGACCGGGGAGCTGTTTTTT
CDR3aa: CASSYGQGAGTGELFF
j_gene: TRBJ2-2
abundance: NA
v_gene: TRBV6-5
d_gene: TRBD1

CDR3nt: TGTGCCACCAGTGATTTTGGGCACCGAGATCGTTACGAGCAGTACTTC
CDR3aa: CATSDFGHRDRYEQYF
j_gene: TRBJ2-7
abundance: NA
v_gene: TRBV24-1
d_gene: NA

CDR3nt: TGTGCCTTTGGGGGACAGCACTACAATGAGCAGTTCTTC
CDR3aa: CAFGGQHYNEQFF
j_gene: TRBJ2-1
abundance: NA
v_gene: TRBV30
d_gene: TRBD1

CDR3nt: TGTGCCAGCAGTGACCAGGGGGCCTACGAGCAGTACTTC
CDR3aa: CASSDQGAYEQYF
j_gene: TRBJ2-7
abundance: NA
v_gene: TRBV2
d_gene: TRBD1

CDR3nt: TGTGCCAGCAGCTGGGGGACTAGCGGGCGGGTGCCCGGCGGAGAGACCCAGTACTTC
CDR3aa: CASSWGTSGRVPGGETQYF
j_gene: TRBJ2-5
abundance: NA
v_gene: TRBV11-2
d_gene: TRBD2

CDR3nt: TGTGCCAGCAGTGAGGGTAATTCACCCCTCCACTTT
CDR3aa: CASSEGNSPLHF
j_gene: TRBJ1-6
abundance: NA
v_gene: TRBV6-2/TRBV6-3
d_gene: NA

CDR3nt: TGTGCCAGCGTAGTAGACAGGCCCCCTTACAATGAGCAGTTCTTC
CDR3aa: CASVVDRPPYNEQFF
j_gene: TRBJ2-1
abundance: once
v_gene: TRBV6-4
d_gene: NA

CDR3nt: TGCAGCGTTGACCCCCAGGGGCTGAACACTGAAGCTTTCTTT
CDR3aa: CSVDPQGLNTEAFF
j_gene: TRBJ1-1
abundance: NA
v_gene: TRBV29-1
d_gene: NA

CDR3nt: TGTGCCAGCAGTATACCAACAGGGGGCAATCAGCCCCAGCATTTT
CDR3aa: CASSIPTGGNQPQHF
j_gene: TRBJ1-5
abundance: NA
v_gene: TRBV28
d_gene: TRBD1